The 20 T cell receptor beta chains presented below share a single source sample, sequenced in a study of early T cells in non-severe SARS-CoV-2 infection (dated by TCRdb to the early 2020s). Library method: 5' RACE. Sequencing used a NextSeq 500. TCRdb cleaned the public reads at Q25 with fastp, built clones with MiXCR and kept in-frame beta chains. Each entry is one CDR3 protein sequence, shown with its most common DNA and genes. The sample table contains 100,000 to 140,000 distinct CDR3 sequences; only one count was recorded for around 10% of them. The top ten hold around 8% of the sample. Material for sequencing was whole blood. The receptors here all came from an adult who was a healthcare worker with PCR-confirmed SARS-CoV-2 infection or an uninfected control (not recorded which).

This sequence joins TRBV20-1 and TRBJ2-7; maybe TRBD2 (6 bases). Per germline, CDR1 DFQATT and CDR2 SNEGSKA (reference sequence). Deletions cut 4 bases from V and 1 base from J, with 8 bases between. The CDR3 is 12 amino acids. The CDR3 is CSATSGSYEQYF. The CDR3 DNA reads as TGCAGTGCTACCAGCGGGTCCTACGAGCAGTACTTC.

The CDR3 DNA is TGTGCCAGCAGCTTGTCAAGAGCCAAAAACATTCAGTACTTC. It translates to CASSLSRAKNIQYF. The chain carries TRBV7-2 and TRBJ2-4, with D unclear. This CDR3 is 14 amino acids long. The germline V and J ends were trimmed by 3 bases and 0 bases, with 6 bases remaining between them. Germline values: CDR1 SGHTA, CDR2 FQGNSA.

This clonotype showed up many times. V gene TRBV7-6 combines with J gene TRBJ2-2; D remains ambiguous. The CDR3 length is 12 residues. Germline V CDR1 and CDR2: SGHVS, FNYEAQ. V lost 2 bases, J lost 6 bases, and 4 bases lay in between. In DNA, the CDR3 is TGTGCCAGCAGCTTAAATGCCGGGGAGCTGTTTTTT. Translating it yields CASSLNAGELFF.

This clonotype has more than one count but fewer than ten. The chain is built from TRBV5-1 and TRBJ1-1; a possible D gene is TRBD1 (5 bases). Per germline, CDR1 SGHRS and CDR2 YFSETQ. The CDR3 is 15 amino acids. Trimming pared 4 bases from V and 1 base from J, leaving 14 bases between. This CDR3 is CASSPREEANTEAFF. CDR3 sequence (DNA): TGCGCCAGCAGCCCCAGGGAGGAGGCGAACACTGAAGCTTTCTTT.

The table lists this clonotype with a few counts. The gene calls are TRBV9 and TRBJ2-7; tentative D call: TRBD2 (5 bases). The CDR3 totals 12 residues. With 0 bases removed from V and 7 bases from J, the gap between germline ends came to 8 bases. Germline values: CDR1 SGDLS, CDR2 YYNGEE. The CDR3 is CASSVVGGEQYF. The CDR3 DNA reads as TGTGCCAGCAGCGTAGTTGGCGGGGAGCAGTACTTC.

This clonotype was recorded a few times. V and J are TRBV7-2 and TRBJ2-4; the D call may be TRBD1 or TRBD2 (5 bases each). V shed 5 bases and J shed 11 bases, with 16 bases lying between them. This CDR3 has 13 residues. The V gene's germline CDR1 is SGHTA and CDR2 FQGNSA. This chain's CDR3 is CASSEGRGLVQYF. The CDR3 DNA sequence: TGTGCCAGCAGCGAGGGACGGGGATTGGTTCAGTACTTC.

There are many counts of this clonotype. CDR3 sequence (DNA): TGTGCCAGCAGTTACAGCACCCGGGACAGGGGGCGAGTTCCGTCGAACACCGGGGAGCTGTTTTTT. It codes for CASSYSTRDRGRVPSNTGELFF. The chain employs TRBV6-2 or TRBV6-3 and TRBJ2-2; 12 bases line up with TRBD1. V lost 2 bases and J lost 0; bases outside the gene matches: 16. CDR1 MNHEY and CDR2 SVGEGT come from the germline V gene. The CDR3 runs to 22 residues.

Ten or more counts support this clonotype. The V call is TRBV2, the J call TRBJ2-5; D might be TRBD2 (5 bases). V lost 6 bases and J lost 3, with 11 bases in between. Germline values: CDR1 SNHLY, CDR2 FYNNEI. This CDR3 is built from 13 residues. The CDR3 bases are TGTGCCAGCAGCAGTGGTAGCGAAGAGACCCAGTACTTC. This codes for CASSSGSEETQYF.

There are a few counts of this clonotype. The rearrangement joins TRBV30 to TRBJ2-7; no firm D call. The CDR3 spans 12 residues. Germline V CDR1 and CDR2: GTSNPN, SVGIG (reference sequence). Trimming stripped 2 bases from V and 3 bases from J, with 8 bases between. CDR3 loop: CAWSPGRYEQYF. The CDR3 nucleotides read TGTGCCTGGAGTCCAGGCCGCTACGAGCAGTACTTC. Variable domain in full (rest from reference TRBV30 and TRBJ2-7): SQTIHQWPATLVQPVGSPLSLECTVEGTSNPNLYWYRQAAGRGLQLLFYSVGIGQISSEVPQNLSASRPQDRQFILSSKKLLLSDSGFYLCAWSPGRYEQYFGPGTRLTVT.

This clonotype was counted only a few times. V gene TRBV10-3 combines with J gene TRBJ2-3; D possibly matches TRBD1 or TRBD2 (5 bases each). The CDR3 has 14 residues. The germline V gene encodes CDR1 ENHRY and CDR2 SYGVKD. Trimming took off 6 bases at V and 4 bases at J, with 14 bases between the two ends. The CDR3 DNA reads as TGTGCCATCAGAGGGGAGAAGGATTCAGATACGCAGTATTTT. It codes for CAIRGEKDSDTQYF.

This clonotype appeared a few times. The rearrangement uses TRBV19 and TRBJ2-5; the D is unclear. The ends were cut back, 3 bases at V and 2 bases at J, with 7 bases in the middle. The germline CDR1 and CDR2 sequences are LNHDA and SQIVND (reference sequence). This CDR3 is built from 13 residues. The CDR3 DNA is TGTGCCAGTAGTATCAACGTTCAAGAGACCCAGTACTTC. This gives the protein CASSINVQETQYF.

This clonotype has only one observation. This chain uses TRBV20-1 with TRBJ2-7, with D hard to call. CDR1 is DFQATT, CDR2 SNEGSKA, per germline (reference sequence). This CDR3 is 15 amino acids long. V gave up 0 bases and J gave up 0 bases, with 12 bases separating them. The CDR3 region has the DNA TGCAGTGCTAGAGAGCACTCAAGGAGCTCCTACGAGCAGTACTTC. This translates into CSAREHSRSSYEQYF.

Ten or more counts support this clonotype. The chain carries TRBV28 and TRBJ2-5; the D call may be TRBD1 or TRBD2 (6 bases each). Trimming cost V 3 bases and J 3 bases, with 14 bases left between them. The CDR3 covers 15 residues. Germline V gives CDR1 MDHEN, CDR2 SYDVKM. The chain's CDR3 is CASSFPHREEETQYF. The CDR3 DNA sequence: TGTGCCAGCAGTTTCCCGCACAGGGAGGAAGAGACCCAGTACTTC.

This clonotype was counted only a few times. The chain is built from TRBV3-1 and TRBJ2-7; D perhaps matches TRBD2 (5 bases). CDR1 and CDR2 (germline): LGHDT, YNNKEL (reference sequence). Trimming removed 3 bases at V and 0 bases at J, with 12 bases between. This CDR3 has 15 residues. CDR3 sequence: CASSHGGWSSYEQYF. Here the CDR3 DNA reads TGTGCCAGCAGCCACGGCGGGTGGAGCTCCTACGAGCAGTACTTC.

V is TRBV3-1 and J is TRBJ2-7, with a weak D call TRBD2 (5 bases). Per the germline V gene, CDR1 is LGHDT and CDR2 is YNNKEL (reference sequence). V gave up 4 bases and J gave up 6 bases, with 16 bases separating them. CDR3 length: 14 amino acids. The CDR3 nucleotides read TGTGCCAGCAGCCTTTCCGGGATAACTTCCGAGCAGTACTTC. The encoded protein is CASSLSGITSEQYF.

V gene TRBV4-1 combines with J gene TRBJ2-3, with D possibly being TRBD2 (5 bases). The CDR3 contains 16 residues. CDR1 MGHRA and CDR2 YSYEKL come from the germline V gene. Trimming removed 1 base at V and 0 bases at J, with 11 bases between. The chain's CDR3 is CASSQVTGSSTDTQYF. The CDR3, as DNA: TGCGCCAGCAGCCAAGTCACGGGATCTAGCACAGATACGCAGTATTTT.

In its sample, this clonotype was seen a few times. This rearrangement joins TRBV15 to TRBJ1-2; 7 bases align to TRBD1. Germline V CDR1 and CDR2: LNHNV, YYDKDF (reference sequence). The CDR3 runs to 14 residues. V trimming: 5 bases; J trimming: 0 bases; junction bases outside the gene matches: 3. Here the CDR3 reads CATSGGTANYGYTF. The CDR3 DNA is TGTGCCACCAGCGGAGGGACAGCTAACTATGGCTACACCTTC. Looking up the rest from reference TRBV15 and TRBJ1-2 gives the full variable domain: DAMVIQNPRYQVTQFGKPVTLSCSQTLNHNVMYWYQQKSSQAPKLLFHYYDKDFNNEADTPDNFQSRRPNTSFCFLDIRSPGLGDTAMYLCATSGGTANYGYTFGSGTRLTVV.

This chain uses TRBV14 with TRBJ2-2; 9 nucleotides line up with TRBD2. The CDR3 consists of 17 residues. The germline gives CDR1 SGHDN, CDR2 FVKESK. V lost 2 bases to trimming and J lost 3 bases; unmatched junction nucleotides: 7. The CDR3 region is CASSQFPTSGYTGELFF. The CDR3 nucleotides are TGTGCCAGCAGCCAATTCCCGACTAGCGGTTACACCGGGGAGCTGTTTTTT.

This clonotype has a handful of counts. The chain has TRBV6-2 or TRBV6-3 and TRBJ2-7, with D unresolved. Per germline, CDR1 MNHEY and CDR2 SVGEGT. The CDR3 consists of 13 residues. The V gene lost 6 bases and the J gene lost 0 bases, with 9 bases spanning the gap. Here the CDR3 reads CASSLVASYEQYF. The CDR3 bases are TGTGCCAGCAGCCTCGTGGCCTCCTACGAGCAGTACTTC.

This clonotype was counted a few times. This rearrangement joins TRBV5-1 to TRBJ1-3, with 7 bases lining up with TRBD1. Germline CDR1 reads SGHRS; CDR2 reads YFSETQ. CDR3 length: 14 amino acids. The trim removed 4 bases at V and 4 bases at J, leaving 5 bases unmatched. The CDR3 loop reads CASSARTGGNTIYF. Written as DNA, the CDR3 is TGCGCCAGCAGCGCCAGGACAGGCGGAAACACCATATATTTT.